The rows below give T cell receptor beta chains drawn from one sample of a study of T-cell reconstitution after alpha-beta-depleted transplantation in children. TCRdb recomputed calls from the PCR reads with MiXCR, one row per CDR3 protein. The table shows approximately 230,000 distinct CDR3 sequences, with around 25% occurring only once. Material: PBMCs, mostly from graft donor cells, obtained 360 days after TCRalphabeta/CD19-depleted stem cell transplant. These receptors came from a female patient under 10 years old who had a stem cell transplant for congenital amegakaryocytic thrombocytopenia, so the T cells may come from the graft donor. Both conserved end residues are part of each CDR3. A D gene is named only where the DNA matches it firmly. Where a row states a size, it is once, few, many or the class of an expanded clone; other rows omit it.

abundance	j_gene	v_gene	d_gene	CDR3aa	CDR3nt
NA	TRBJ2-1	TRBV11-1	TRBD1	CASINTISRDSFNYNEQFF	TGTGCCAGCATCAACACTATCTCCCGGGACAGTTTCAACTACAATGAGCAGTTCTTC
NA	TRBJ1-5	TRBV7-2	NA	CASSVLGRNQPQHF	TGTGCCAGCAGCGTACTGGGAAGGAATCAGCCCCAGCATTTT
few	TRBJ2-1	TRBV28	NA	CASSPVMSYSEQFF	TGTGCCAGCAGTCCCGTGATGAGTTATAGTGAGCAGTTCTTC
few	TRBJ2-1	TRBV9	TRBD1	CASSLGQHHNEQFF	TGTGCCAGCAGCTTGGGACAGCACCACAATGAGCAGTTCTTC
NA	TRBJ2-7	TRBV7-2	TRBD2	CASSSRLALAQYF	TGTGCCAGCAGCTCACGACTAGCCTTAGCGCAGTACTTC
few	TRBJ2-4	TRBV7-6	NA	CASSLTAGSFLAKNIQYF	TGTGCCAGCAGCTTAACGGCGGGCAGCTTTCTAGCCAAAAACATTCAGTACTTC
many	TRBJ2-1	TRBV25-1	NA	CASSEVAPSSYNEQFF	TGTGCCAGCAGTGAAGTGGCTCCAAGCTCCTACAATGAGCAGTTCTTC
NA	TRBJ2-6	TRBV15	NA	CATRYGRAGANVLTF	TGTGCCACCAGGTACGGTCGGGCTGGGGCCAACGTCCTGACTTTC
many	TRBJ2-2	TRBV20-1	NA	CSATRGSTGELFF	TGCAGTGCTACTAGGGGGTCCACCGGGGAGCTGTTTTTT
NA	TRBJ2-5	TRBV14	NA	CASSQDSAGETQYF	TGTGCCAGCAGCCAAGATTCGGCTGGGGAGACCCAGTACTTC
few	TRBJ2-7	TRBV20-1	TRBD1	CSARGQGTYYEQYF	TGCAGTGCTAGAGGACAGGGAACCTATTACGAGCAGTACTTC
NA	TRBJ2-1	TRBV4-1	TRBD2	CASSQDPLAEPSNEQFF	TGCGCCAGCAGCCAAGATCCCCTAGCGGAACCTTCCAATGAGCAGTTCTTC
NA	TRBJ2-4	TRBV29-1	NA	CSVEGSRAKNIQYF	TGCAGCGTTGAAGGTAGCCGTGCCAAAAACATTCAGTACTTC
NA	TRBJ1-4	TRBV7-9	NA	CASSRNRDEKLFF	TGTGCCAGCAGCAGAAACAGGGATGAAAAACTGTTTTTT
many	TRBJ2-7	TRBV29-1	TRBD1	CSVGNQGARYEQYF	TGCAGCGTTGGCAACCAGGGGGCTCGTTACGAGCAGTACTTC
NA	TRBJ2-1	TRBV9	NA	CASSVEASSSYNEQFF	TGTGCCAGCAGCGTAGAGGCGAGCAGCTCCTACAATGAGCAGTTCTTC
NA	TRBJ2-7	TRBV6-2/TRBV6-3	TRBD2	CASSLSGGARYEQYF	TGTGCCAGCAGTCTGAGCGGGGGGGCCCGTTACGAGCAGTACTTC
NA	TRBJ2-5	TRBV29-1	NA	CSVRVGGTETQYF	TGCAGCGTTAGGGTTGGGGGGACCGAGACCCAGTACTTC
few	TRBJ2-2	TRBV11-2	TRBD1	CASSLRGPLNTGELFF	TGTGCCAGCAGCCTCAGGGGGCCCCTGAACACCGGGGAGCTGTTTTTT
NA	TRBJ2-2	TRBV7-7	NA	CASSLGGRRWAENTGELFF	TGTGCCAGCAGCTTAGGAGGCCGACGGTGGGCTGAGAACACCGGGGAGCTGTTTTTT
few	TRBJ2-7	TRBV20-1	TRBD1	CSAKQGATYEQYF	TGCAGTGCTAAACAGGGGGCGACCTACGAGCAGTACTTC
many	TRBJ2-5	TRBV10-2	NA	CASSEKRETQYF	TGCGCCAGCAGTGAGAAAAGAGAGACCCAGTACTTC
few	TRBJ2-5	TRBV20-1	NA	CSIARIAAQETQYF	TGCAGTATCGCTCGAATTGCGGCCCAAGAGACCCAGTACTTC
few	TRBJ2-1	TRBV4-3	TRBD1	CASSFDRARYNEQFF	TGCGCCAGCAGCTTCGACAGGGCGCGCTACAATGAGCAGTTCTTC
NA	TRBJ2-2	TRBV15	NA	CATSRGRQDTGELFF	TGTGCCACCAGCAGAGGCAGACAAGACACCGGGGAGCTGTTTTTT
NA	TRBJ2-1	TRBV28	NA	CASSSSPSLASEQFF	TGTGCCAGCAGTTCGTCCCCCTCCCTAGCCAGTGAGCAGTTCTTC
NA	TRBJ2-7	TRBV6-2/TRBV6-3	NA	CATRVLWEQYF	TGTGCCACCCGCGTCCTTTGGGAGCAGTACTTC
many	TRBJ1-1	TRBV7-8	TRBD1	CASRTGRQTDSLMNTEAFF	TGTGCCAGCAGGACAGGGCGACAAACGGACAGTTTAATGAACACTGAAGCTTTCTTT
NA	TRBJ2-5	TRBV27	TRBD1	CASSRSGTENQETQYF	TGTGCCAGCAGCCGCTCGGGGACAGAGAATCAAGAGACCCAGTACTTC
few	TRBJ2-7	TRBV11-2	NA	CASSWYYEQYF	TGTGCCAGCAGCTGGTACTACGAGCAGTACTTC
few	TRBJ2-3	TRBV12-3/TRBV12-4	NA	CASRAQGATDTQYF	TGTGCCAGCAGGGCACAGGGCGCCACAGATACGCAGTATTTT
few	TRBJ1-1	TRBV14	TRBD1	CASSPWTGANTEAFF	TGTGCCAGCAGCCCATGGACAGGGGCGAACACTGAAGCTTTCTTT
NA	TRBJ2-7	TRBV7-8	NA	CATRLAHAYEQYF	TGTGCCACTAGACTGGCCCATGCCTACGAGCAGTACTTC
many	TRBJ2-1	TRBV29-1	TRBD2	CSVGGLAGNHEQFF	TGCAGCGTTGGCGGACTAGCGGGAAATCATGAGCAGTTCTTC
NA	TRBJ1-1	TRBV3-1	NA	CASSQARPGGTEAFF	TGTGCCAGCAGCCAAGCTCGGCCTGGGGGAACTGAAGCTTTCTTT
few	TRBJ2-2	TRBV9	NA	CASSVDRTPVDYTGELFF	TGTGCCAGCAGCGTAGATAGAACCCCGGTTGACTACACCGGGGAGCTGTTTTTT
few	TRBJ1-1	TRBV5-1	TRBD1	CASSLNLGQVNTEAFF	TGCGCCAGCAGCTTAAACCTCGGACAGGTGAACACTGAAGCTTTCTTT
NA	TRBJ1-4	TRBV30	NA	CAWSARPLSTNEKLFF	TGTGCCTGGAGTGCCCGTCCCCTGTCAACTAATGAAAAACTGTTTTTT
NA	TRBJ2-3	TRBV12-3/TRBV12-4	NA	CASSFSLMAEGTDTQYF	TGTGCCAGCAGTTTTAGTCTGATGGCGGAGGGCACAGATACGCAGTATTTT
many	TRBJ2-3	TRBV10-3	TRBD1	CAISGDRVPDTQYF	TGTGCCATCAGTGGCGACAGGGTCCCAGATACGCAGTATTTT
few	TRBJ1-2	TRBV5-1	NA	CASSLSAGPGYTF	TGCGCCAGCAGCTTGTCCGCCGGGCCTGGCTACACCTTC
NA	TRBJ1-4	TRBV29-1	NA	CSVDTGTNEKLFF	TGCAGCGTTGATACAGGGACTAATGAAAAACTGTTTTTT
NA	TRBJ2-3	TRBV6-2/TRBV6-3	TRBD2	CASSEPGLAEDTQYF	TGTGCCAGCAGTGAACCGGGACTAGCCGAAGATACGCAGTATTTT
many	TRBJ2-7	TRBV12-3/TRBV12-4	NA	CASSFSGGRYYEQYF	TGTGCCAGCAGTTTCTCGGGCGGTAGATACTACGAGCAGTACTTC
many	TRBJ2-3	TRBV7-9	NA	CASSWDSTDTQYF	TGTGCCAGCAGCTGGGACAGCACAGATACGCAGTATTTT
NA	TRBJ2-7	TRBV19	NA	CASSIQRGYEQYF	TGTGCCAGTAGTATCCAGCGTGGGTACGAGCAGTACTTC
NA	TRBJ2-3	TRBV2	TRBD1	CAGLVDRVSTDTQYF	TGTGCCGGACTTGTTGACAGGGTATCCACAGATACGCAGTATTTT